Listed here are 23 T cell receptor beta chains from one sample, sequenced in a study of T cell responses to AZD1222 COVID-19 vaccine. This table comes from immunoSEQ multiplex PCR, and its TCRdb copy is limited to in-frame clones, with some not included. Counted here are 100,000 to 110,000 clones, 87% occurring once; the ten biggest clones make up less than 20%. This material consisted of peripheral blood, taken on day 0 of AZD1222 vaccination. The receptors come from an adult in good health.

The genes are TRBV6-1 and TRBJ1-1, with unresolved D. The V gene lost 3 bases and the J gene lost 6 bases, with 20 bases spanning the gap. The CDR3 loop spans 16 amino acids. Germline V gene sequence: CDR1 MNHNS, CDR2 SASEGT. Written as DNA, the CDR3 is TGTGCCAGCAGTGAGACGACCCTCTCGGCATACCCTGAAGCTTTCTTT. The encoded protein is CASSETTLSAYPEAFF.

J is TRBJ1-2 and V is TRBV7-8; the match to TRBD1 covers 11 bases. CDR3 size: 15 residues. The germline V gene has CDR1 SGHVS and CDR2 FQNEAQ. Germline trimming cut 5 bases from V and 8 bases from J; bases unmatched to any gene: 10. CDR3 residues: CASSPGTGGSRGYTF. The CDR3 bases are TGTGCCAGCAGCCCCGGGACAGGGGGTTCTCGCGGCTACACCTTC.

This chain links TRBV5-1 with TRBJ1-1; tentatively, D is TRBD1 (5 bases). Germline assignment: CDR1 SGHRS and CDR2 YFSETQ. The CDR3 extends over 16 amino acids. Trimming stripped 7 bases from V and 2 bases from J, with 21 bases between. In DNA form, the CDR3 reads TGCGCCAGCCATGACCGGTCTCGGGGCTACAACACTGAAGCTTTCTTT. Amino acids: CASHDRSRGYNTEAFF.

CDR3 residues: CASTTGDEQYF. In DNA form, the CDR3 reads TGTGCCAGCACCACGGGCGACGAGCAGTACTTC. The chain carries TRBV6-6 and TRBJ2-7; D remains ambiguous. Germline V lookup: CDR1 MNHNY, CDR2 SVGAGI (reference sequence). The CDR3 is made up of 11 amino acids. Trimming cost V 7 bases and J 5 bases, with 9 bases left between them.

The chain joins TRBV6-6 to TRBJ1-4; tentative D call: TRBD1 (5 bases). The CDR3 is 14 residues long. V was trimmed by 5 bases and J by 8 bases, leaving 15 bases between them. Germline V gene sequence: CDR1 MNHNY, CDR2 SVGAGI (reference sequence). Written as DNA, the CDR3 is TGTGCCAGCAGTGGGGGGGAGGTAGGGGAAAAACTGTTTTTT. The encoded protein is CASSGGEVGEKLFF.

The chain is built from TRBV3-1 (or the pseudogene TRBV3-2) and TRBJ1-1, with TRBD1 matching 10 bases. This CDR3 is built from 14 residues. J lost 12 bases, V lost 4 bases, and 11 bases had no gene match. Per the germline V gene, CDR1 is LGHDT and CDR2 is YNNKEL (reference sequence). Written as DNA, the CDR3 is TGTGCCAGCAGCCTCGCGGGGGGACAGGGGAGTACTTTCTTT. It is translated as CASSLAGGQGSTFF.

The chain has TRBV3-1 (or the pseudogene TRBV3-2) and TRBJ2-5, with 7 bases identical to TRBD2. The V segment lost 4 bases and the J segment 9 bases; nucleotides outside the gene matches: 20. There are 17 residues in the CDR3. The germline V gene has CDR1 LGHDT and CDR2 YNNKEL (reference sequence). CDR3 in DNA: TGTGCCAGCAGCCCCCGCAGTCCTAGCGGTGGGTCGGGGGCCCAGTACTTC. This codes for CASSPRSPSGGSGAQYF.

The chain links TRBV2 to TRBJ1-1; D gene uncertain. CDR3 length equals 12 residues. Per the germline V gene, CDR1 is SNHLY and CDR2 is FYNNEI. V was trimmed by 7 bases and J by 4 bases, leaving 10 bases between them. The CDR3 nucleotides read TGTGCCAGCACCCGAGTGGGCACTGAAGCTTTCTTT. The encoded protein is CASTRVGTEAFF.

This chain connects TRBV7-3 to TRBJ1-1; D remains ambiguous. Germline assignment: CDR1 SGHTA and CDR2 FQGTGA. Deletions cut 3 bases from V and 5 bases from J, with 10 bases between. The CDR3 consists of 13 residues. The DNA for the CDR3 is TGTGCCAGCAGCTTCGTCCGGGATACTGAAGCTTTCTTT. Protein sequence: CASSFVRDTEAFF.

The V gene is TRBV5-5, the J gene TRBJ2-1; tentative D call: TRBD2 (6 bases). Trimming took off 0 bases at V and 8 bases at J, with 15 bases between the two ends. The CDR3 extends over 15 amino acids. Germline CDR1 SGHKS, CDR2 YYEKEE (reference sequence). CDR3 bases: TGTGCCAGCAGCTTGGGGCGGGAAAGGGGACATGAGCAGTTCTTC. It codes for CASSLGRERGHEQFF.

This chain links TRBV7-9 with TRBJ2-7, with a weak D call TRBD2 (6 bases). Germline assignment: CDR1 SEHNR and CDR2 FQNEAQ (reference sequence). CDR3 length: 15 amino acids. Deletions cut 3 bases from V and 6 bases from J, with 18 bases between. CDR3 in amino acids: CASSLGAGPTGEQYF. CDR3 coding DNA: TGTGCCAGCAGCTTGGGAGCGGGTCCTACTGGCGAGCAGTACTTC.

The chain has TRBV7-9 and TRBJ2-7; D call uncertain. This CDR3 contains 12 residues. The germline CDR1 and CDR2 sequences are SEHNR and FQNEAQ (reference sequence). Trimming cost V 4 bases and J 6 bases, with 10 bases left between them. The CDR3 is CASSSQPGEQYF. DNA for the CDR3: TGTGCCAGCAGCTCACAGCCGGGCGAGCAGTACTTC.

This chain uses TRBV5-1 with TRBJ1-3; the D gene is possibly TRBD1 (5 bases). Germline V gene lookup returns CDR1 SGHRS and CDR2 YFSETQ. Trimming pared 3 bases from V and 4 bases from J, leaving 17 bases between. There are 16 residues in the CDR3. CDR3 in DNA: TGCGCCAGCAGCTACCAGGGCCGGGGAGGGGGAAACACCATATATTTT. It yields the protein CASSYQGRGGGNTIYF.

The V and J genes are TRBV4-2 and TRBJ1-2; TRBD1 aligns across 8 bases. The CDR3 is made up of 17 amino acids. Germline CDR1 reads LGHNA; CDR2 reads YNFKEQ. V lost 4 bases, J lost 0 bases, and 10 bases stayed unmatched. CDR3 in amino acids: CASSRGQGEITNYGYTF. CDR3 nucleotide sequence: TGTGCCAGCAGCCGCGGACAGGGCGAGATCACTAACTATGGCTACACCTTC.

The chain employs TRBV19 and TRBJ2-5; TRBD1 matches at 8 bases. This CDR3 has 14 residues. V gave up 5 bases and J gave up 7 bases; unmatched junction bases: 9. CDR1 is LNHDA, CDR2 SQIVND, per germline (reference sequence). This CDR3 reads CASSRGQGTRTQYF. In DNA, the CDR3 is TGTGCCAGTAGTCGCGGACAGGGCACCAGGACCCAGTACTTC.

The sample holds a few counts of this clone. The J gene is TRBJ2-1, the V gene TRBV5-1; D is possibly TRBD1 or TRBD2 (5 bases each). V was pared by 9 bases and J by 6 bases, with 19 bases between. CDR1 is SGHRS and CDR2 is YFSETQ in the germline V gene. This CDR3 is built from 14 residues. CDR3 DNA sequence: TGCGCCACCCAAATCGGGACCACTCCCAATGAGCAGTTCTTC. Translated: CATQIGTTPNEQFF.

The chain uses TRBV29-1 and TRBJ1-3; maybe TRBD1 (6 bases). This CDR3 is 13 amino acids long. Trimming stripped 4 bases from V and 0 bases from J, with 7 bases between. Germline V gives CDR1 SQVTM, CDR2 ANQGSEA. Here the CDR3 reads CSVADSSGNTIYF. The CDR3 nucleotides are TGCAGCGTTGCGGACAGCTCTGGAAACACCATATATTTT.

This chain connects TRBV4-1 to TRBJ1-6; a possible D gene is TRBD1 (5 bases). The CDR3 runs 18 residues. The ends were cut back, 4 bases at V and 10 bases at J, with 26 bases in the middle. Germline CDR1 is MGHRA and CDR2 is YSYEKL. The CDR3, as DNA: TGCGCCAGCAGCCTTTTCAGAGACAGTAGGGGCTCGGTCTCACCCCTCCACTTT. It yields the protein CASSLFRDSRGSVSPLHF.

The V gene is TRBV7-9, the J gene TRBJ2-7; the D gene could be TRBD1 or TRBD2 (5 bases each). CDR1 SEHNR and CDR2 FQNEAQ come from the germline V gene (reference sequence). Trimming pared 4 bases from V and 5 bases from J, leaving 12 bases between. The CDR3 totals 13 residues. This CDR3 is CASSSEGPHEQYF. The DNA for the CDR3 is TGTGCCAGCAGCTCCGAGGGGCCTCACGAGCAGTACTTC.

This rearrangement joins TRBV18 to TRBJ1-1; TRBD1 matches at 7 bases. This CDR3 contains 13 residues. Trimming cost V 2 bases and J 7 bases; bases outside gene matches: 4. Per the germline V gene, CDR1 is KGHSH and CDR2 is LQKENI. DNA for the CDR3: TGTGCCAGCTCACCAGGGACAGCTAATGAAGCTTTCTTT. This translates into CASSPGTANEAFF.

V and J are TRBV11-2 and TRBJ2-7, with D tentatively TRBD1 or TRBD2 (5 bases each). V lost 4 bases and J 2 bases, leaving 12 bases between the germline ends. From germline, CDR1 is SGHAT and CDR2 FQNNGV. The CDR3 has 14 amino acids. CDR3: CASSSGTPTYEQYF. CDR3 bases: TGTGCCAGCAGCTCCGGGACGCCCACCTACGAGCAGTACTTC.

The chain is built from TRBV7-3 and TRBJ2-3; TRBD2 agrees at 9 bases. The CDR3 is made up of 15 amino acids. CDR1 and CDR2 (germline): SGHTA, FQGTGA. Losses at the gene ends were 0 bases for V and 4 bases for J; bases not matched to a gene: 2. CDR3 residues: CASSLTSGRADTQYF. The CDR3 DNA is TGTGCCAGCAGCTTAACTAGCGGGAGAGCAGATACGCAGTATTTT. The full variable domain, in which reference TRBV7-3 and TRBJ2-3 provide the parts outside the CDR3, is GAGVSQTPSNKVTEKGKYVELRCDPISGHTALYWYRQSLGQGPEFLIYFQGTGAADDSGLPNDRFFAVRPEGSVSTLKIQRTERGDSAVYLCASSLTSGRADTQYFGPGTRLTVL.

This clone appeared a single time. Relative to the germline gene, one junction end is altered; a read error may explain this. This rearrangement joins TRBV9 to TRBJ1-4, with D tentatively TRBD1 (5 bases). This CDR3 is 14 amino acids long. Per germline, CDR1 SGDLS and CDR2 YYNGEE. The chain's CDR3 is CASSVGHSRDPPNF. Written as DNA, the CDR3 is TGTGCCAGCAGCGTAGGCCATTCGAGGGACCCTCCGAATTTT.